Presented here are 23 T cell receptor beta chains from one specimen sequenced in a study of T cells in Graves' hyperthyroidism and ophthalmopathy. Amplified TCR beta CDR3 regions came from RNA transcripts. TCR CDR3 regions were first amplified by RT-PCR with HTBI primers. MiXCR, run by TCRdb on the multiplex PCR reads, gives a single entry per CDR3 protein. The sample has about 400,000 distinct CDR3 sequences; 12% to 15% are singletons. Sequencing was carried out using blood. Every receptor here comes from a woman in her sixties with Graves' ophthalmopathy.

This clonotype was picked up a small number of times. As DNA, the CDR3 is TGTGCCAGCAGCCAAGTAGTGAGATTGCCTGGCGACGAGCAGTACTTC. Its translation is CASSQVVRLPGDEQYF. The V call is TRBV14, the J call TRBJ2-7; D not resolved. Per the germline V gene, CDR1 is SGHDN and CDR2 is FVKESK. The V end was cut by 1 base, the J end by 5 bases, with 18 bases between. The CDR3 has 16 residues.

A few counts support this clonotype. This sequence joins TRBV6-2 or TRBV6-3 and TRBJ2-1; TRBD2 is a possible D gene (6 bases). The length of the CDR3 is 16 residues. Per the germline V gene, CDR1 is MNHEY and CDR2 is SVGEGT. Trimming removed 2 bases at V and 4 bases at J, with 15 bases between. The CDR3 DNA reads TGTGCCAGCAGTTACAGTCAAGCGGGCCCTTACAATGAGCAGTTCTTC. Amino acids: CASSYSQAGPYNEQFF.

This chain links TRBV14 with TRBJ2-1; TRBD1 might be the D (5 bases). Germline CDR1 reads SGHDN; CDR2 reads FVKESK. The CDR3 consists of 12 residues. V was trimmed by 1 base and J by 15 bases, leaving 13 bases between them. In DNA, the CDR3 is TGTGCCAGCAGCCAAGGGGTGGGGCAGCGGTTCTTC. Translating gives CASSQGVGQRFF.

This rearrangement joins TRBV5-6 to TRBJ2-7, with 13 bases matching TRBD2. The CDR3 sequence is 18 residues long. Per germline, CDR1 SGHDT and CDR2 YYEEEE. V shed 0 bases, J shed 2 bases, and the junction held 8 bases outside the gene matches. The CDR3 coding sequence is TGTGCCAGCAGCTTGGCTCGACTAGCGGGAGGATCCCCCTACGAGCAGTACTTC. Translation gives CASSLARLAGGSPYEQYF. Full variable domain (outside the CDR3, taken from reference TRBV5-6 and TRBJ2-7): DAGVTQSPTHLIKTRGQQVTLRCSPKSGHDTVSWYQQALGQGPQFIFQYYEEEERQRGNFPDRFSGHQFPNYSSELNVNALLLGDSALYLCASSLARLAGGSPYEQYFGPGTRLTVT.

This clonotype was recorded many times. The chain is built from TRBV28 and TRBJ2-3, with 8 bases fitting TRBD1. V lost 3 bases and J lost 3; bases outside the gene matches: 5. The CDR3 totals 15 residues. Germline V gene lookup returns CDR1 MDHEN and CDR2 SYDVKM. The CDR3 DNA follows: TGTGCCAGCAGTTTCAGACAGGGGAGAACAGATACGCAGTATTTT. Translated: CASSFRQGRTDTQYF.

This clonotype was observed a handful of times. The rearrangement joins TRBV4-1 to TRBJ2-1; the match to TRBD2 covers 9 bases. The V segment lost 1 base and the J segment 2 bases; nucleotides outside the gene matches: 6. Germline assignment: CDR1 MGHRA and CDR2 YSYEKL. The CDR3 has 17 residues. The CDR3 region is CASSQVGASGTYNEQFF. The CDR3 DNA sequence: TGCGCCAGCAGCCAAGTCGGTGCTAGCGGGACCTACAATGAGCAGTTCTTC.

This clonotype has a handful of counts. This chain uses TRBV12-3 or TRBV12-4 with TRBJ2-1; D may be TRBD2 (7 bases). Trimming removed 6 bases from V and 6 bases from J, with 18 bases in between. This CDR3 has 15 residues. DNA of the CDR3: TGTGCCAGCAGCCTAGGGGGGGAGGGCCGCAATGAGCAGTTCTTC. This codes for CASSLGGEGRNEQFF.

The chain combines TRBV19 with TRBJ2-3, with D hard to call. Trimming took 5 bases from V and 5 from J, leaving 20 bases between them. CDR3 length equals 16 residues. Germline loops: CDR1 LNHDA, CDR2 SQIVND (reference sequence). The CDR3 spells CASSQTRAPRVDTQYF. In DNA, the CDR3 is TGTGCCAGTAGTCAGACCCGGGCCCCTCGGGTAGATACGCAGTATTTT.

This clonotype was seen at least ten times. The rearrangement joins TRBV28 to TRBJ2-3; 12 bases align to TRBD2. Germline lookup yields CDR1 MDHEN and CDR2 SYDVKM. The CDR3 is 15 residues long. The trim removed 5 bases at V and 5 bases at J, leaving 5 bases unmatched. The DNA of the CDR3 is TGTGCCAGCAGTGCGGGACTAGCGGGCCTAGATACGCAGTATTTT. Amino acids: CASSAGLAGLDTQYF. The variable domain in full, completed from reference TRBV28 and TRBJ2-3, reads DVKVTQSSRYLVKRTGEKVFLECVQDMDHENMFWYRQDPGLGLRLIYFSYDVKMKEKGDIPEGYSVSREKKERFSLILESASTNQTSMYLCASSAGLAGLDTQYFGPGTRLTVL.

This clonotype was picked up many times. V is TRBV20-1 and J is TRBJ2-7; 14 bases map to TRBD2. The CDR3 loop spans 15 amino acids. CDR1 and CDR2 (germline): DFQATT, SNEGSKA (reference sequence). Trimming took 5 bases from V and 6 from J; bases not matched to a gene: 9. DNA of the CDR3: TGCAGTGCTCACGGGACTAGCGGGAGTGCGCGCGAGCAGTACTTC. The encoded protein is CSAHGTSGSAREQYF.

The chain carries TRBV6-1 and TRBJ2-7; possibly TRBD1 or TRBD2 for D (5 bases each). Germline CDR1 reads MNHNS; CDR2 reads SASEGT. Trimming took 8 bases from V and 3 from J, leaving 17 bases between them. There are 14 residues in the CDR3. The CDR3 protein is CASFKWGRNYEQYF. CDR3 nucleotide sequence: TGTGCCAGCTTTAAATGGGGACGAAACTACGAGCAGTACTTC.

The genes are TRBV12-3 or TRBV12-4 and TRBJ2-5; 7 nucleotides line up with TRBD1. The CDR3 consists of 12 residues. V lost 8 bases, J lost 5 bases, and 5 bases stayed unmatched. The DNA for the CDR3 is TGTGCCAGCCAAAGGGGGCAGGAGACCCAGTACTTC. Amino acid sequence: CASQRGQETQYF.

This clonotype was seen at least ten times. The gene calls are TRBV28 and TRBJ1-4, with unresolved D. The CDR3 length is 14 residues. The germline V and J ends were trimmed by 8 bases and 4 bases, with 14 bases remaining between them. Germline V gene data show CDR1 as MDHEN and CDR2 as SYDVKM. The CDR3 nucleotides read TGTGCCAGCTCGTCAGGCGGTTTTAATGAAAAACTGTTTTTT. It is translated as CASSSGGFNEKLFF.

A few counts support this clonotype. The chain joins TRBV10-3 to TRBJ2-2; D not resolved. This CDR3 is 13 amino acids long. Trimming took off 2 bases at V and 5 bases at J, with 6 bases between the two ends. From germline, CDR1 is ENHRY and CDR2 SYGVKD. This chain's CDR3 is CAISEGVTGELFF. In nucleotides, the CDR3 is TGTGCCATCAGTGAGGGGGTGACCGGGGAGCTGTTTTTT.

The rearrangement joins TRBV29-1 to TRBJ2-3; 9 bases agree with TRBD1. The CDR3 runs 12 residues. Germline CDR1 and CDR2: SQVTM and ANQGSEA. V shed 7 bases and J 5 bases; nucleotides not matched to a gene: 4. In nucleotides, the CDR3 is TGCAGCGAGAACAGGGGGCAAGATACGCAGTATTTT. Translating gives CSENRGQDTQYF.

The chain is built from TRBV2 and TRBJ1-6; D not resolved. Germline CDR1 and CDR2: SNHLY and FYNNEI. This CDR3 has 12 residues. V dropped 7 bases and J dropped 3 bases, with 4 bases sitting between them. CDR3: CASKGYNSPLHF. DNA for the CDR3: TGTGCCAGCAAGGGCTATAATTCACCCCTCCACTTT.

Many counts were recorded for this clonotype. This chain uses TRBV28 with TRBJ2-1, with TRBD2 matching over 10 bases. J gave up 6 bases and V 5 bases, and 7 bases lay outside the gene matches. This CDR3 has 15 residues. Germline lookup yields CDR1 MDHEN and CDR2 SYDVKM. CDR3: CASSHLAGAINEQFF. CDR3 DNA sequence: TGTGCCAGCAGTCACCTAGCGGGAGCTATCAATGAGCAGTTCTTC.

This sequence joins TRBV10-1 and TRBJ2-4, with 10 bases that match TRBD1. Unmatched junction bases numbered 8, after V lost 4 bases and J lost 8 bases. Germline-derived CDR1 and CDR2 are WNHNN and SYGVQD (reference sequence). CDR3 length: 15 residues. CDR3 protein: CASSATGTGDDIQYF. CDR3 nucleotides: TGCGCCAGCAGTGCGACCGGGACAGGGGATGACATTCAGTACTTC.

This clonotype was recorded at least ten times. For the CDR3, the DNA is TGTGCCAGCAGTTACTCTTTGCGAGCGGGAGATTATGAGACCCAGTACTTC. It yields the protein CASSYSLRAGDYETQYF. V gene TRBV6-6 combines with J gene TRBJ2-5; 8 bases agree with TRBD2. CDR3 length: 17 amino acids. Germline V gives CDR1 MNHNY, CDR2 SVGAGI (reference sequence). V lost 0 bases, J lost 5 bases, and 11 bases stayed unmatched.

This clonotype appeared many times. The rearrangement joins TRBV5-1 to TRBJ1-5; maybe TRBD1 (6 bases). V dropped 0 bases and J dropped 2 bases, with 9 bases sitting between them. This CDR3 contains 15 residues. Per germline, CDR1 SGHRS and CDR2 YFSETQ. Here the CDR3 DNA reads TGCGCCAGCAGCTTGGGGGACATGGGCAATCAGCCCCAGCATTTT. Translated: CASSLGDMGNQPQHF.

This clonotype was detected only a few times. CDR3 region: CSAPTSGPRGEQFF. The CDR3, as DNA: TGCAGTGCCCCGACTAGCGGGCCCCGTGGTGAGCAGTTCTTC. The rearrangement uses TRBV20-1 and TRBJ2-1, with 10 bases lining up with TRBD2. CDR1 DFQATT and CDR2 SNEGSKA come from the germline V gene (reference sequence). With 6 bases clipped from V and 9 bases from J, the junction kept 11 bases outside the gene matches. The CDR3 consists of 14 residues.

This clonotype was detected ten times or more. The chain uses TRBV20-1 and TRBJ1-1, with TRBD1 matching 9 bases. V trimming: 6 bases; J trimming: 1 base; junction bases outside the gene matches: 12. The CDR3 runs 16 residues. CDR1 DFQATT and CDR2 SNEGSKA come from the germline V gene (reference sequence). The CDR3 DNA sequence: TGCAGTGCCCGGACGAGAGGACAGGGGACGAACACTGAAGCTTTCTTT. Translating gives CSARTRGQGTNTEAFF.

This clonotype was recorded at least ten times. The chain carries TRBV7-3 and TRBJ2-7; D perhaps matches TRBD2 (6 bases). Germline assignment: CDR1 SGHTA and CDR2 FQGTGA. The CDR3 loop spans 11 amino acids. The CDR3 here is CTGRGAYEQYF. CDR3 nucleotide sequence: TGTACCGGCCGCGGGGCCTACGAGCAGTACTTC.